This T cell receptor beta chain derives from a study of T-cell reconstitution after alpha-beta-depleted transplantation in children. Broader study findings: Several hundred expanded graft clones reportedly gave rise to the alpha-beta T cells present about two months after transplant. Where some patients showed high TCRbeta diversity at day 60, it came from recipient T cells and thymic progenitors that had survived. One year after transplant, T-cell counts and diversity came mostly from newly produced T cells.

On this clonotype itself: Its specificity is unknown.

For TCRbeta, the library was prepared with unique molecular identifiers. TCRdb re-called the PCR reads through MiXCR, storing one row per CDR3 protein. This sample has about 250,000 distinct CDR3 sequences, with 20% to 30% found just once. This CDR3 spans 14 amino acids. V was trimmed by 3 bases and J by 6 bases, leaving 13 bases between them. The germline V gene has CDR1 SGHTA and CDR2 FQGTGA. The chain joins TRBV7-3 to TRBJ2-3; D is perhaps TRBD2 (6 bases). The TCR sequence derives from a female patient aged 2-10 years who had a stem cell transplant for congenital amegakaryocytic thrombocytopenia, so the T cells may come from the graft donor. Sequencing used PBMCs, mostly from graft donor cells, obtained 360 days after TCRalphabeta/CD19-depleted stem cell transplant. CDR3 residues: CASSFLSGWDTQYF. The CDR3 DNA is TGTGCCAGCAGCTTCCTTAGCGGTTGGGATACGCAGTATTTT.